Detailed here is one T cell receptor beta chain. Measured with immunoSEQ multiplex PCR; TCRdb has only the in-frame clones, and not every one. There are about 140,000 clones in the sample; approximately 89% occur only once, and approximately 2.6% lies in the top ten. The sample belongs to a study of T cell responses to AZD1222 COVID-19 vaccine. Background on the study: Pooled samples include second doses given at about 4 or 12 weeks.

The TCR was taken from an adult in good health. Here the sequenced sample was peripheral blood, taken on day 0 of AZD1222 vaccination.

CDR3 sequence: CSASTALGATDTQYF. The CDR3 nucleotides read TGCAGTGCTAGTACCGCCCTAGGGGCCACAGATACGCAGTATTTT. This chain links TRBV20-1 with TRBJ2-3; tentative D call: TRBD1 (5 bases). This CDR3 is 15 amino acids long. With 3 bases removed from V and 2 bases from J, the gap between germline ends came to 15 bases. Germline lookup yields CDR1 DFQATT and CDR2 SNEGSKA (reference sequence).